The next 9 T cell receptor beta chains were all read from a single sample in a study of cytomegalovirus exposure and HLA in healthy donors. PCR was performed using 60 Vbeta and 13 Jbeta primers. Some clones are missing from TCRdb's copy, which holds only in-frame ones; the method was immunoSEQ multiplex PCR. Of about 200,000 clones detected, 82% appear once; the ten largest clones hold approximately 6%. The sample was PBMCs. The receptors were sampled from a man aged 35-49 years in good health and CMV-seropositive.

This rearrangement joins TRBV19 to TRBJ2-1, with 11 positions matching TRBD2. Germline V lookup: CDR1 LNHDA, CDR2 SQIVND (reference sequence). The junction had 6 bases not matched to a gene; V was cut back by 1 base and J by 10 bases. The length of the CDR3 is 15 residues. Here the CDR3 reads CASSIGLAGRPEQFF. CDR3 DNA sequence: TGTGCCAGTAGTATAGGACTAGCGGGACGACCGGAGCAGTTCTTC.

The genes are TRBV19 and TRBJ2-7; D may be TRBD2 (6 bases). There are 14 residues in the CDR3. Germline CDR1 is LNHDA and CDR2 is SQIVND (reference sequence). V lost 3 bases and J lost 2, with 11 bases in between. The CDR3 nucleotides read TGTGCCAGTAGTATCGAGGAGGGCCCCTACGAGCAGTACTTC. It yields the protein CASSIEEGPYEQYF.

As for this clone: The junction shows a germline mismatch at one end, possibly a read error. The gene calls are TRBV19 and TRBJ2-3; TRBD1 might be the D (6 bases). This CDR3 region has 13 residues. CDR1 LNHDA and CDR2 SQIVND come from the germline V gene (reference sequence). The CDR3 spells CASSIGTTGTQYF. The CDR3 bases are TGTGCCAGTAGTATAGGGACGACAGGTACGCAGTATTTT.

About this clone itself: The conserved final phenylalanine or tryptophan is absent from the CDR3, which likely points to a read error. The DNA is omitted, as the CDR3 cannot be located on it reliably, and the CDR3 follows TCRdb's listing. The chain has TRBV6-5 and TRBJ1-4; TRBD1, the table's D call, was not compared with the DNA. Both ends counted, the CDR3 spans 11 residues. Germline CDR1 is MNHEY and CDR2 is SVGAGI. This CDR3 is CASSSRDRRHG.

The chain combines TRBV6-5 with TRBJ2-3; TRBD2 agrees at 14 bases. After removal of 4 bases from V and 4 bases from J, the junction contained 4 bases not matched to a gene. Germline assignment: CDR1 MNHEY and CDR2 SVGAGI. The CDR3 sequence is 16 residues long. The DNA of the CDR3 is TGTGCCAGCAGTTTTAGACTAGCGGGAGGGCCAGATACGCAGTATTTT. Its protein is CASSFRLAGGPDTQYF.

The genes are TRBV27 and TRBJ2-1, with D tentatively TRBD1 (6 bases). The CDR3 loop spans 17 amino acids. V was clipped by 5 bases and J by 6 bases, with 23 bases between them. Germline V gives CDR1 MNHEY, CDR2 SMNVEV (reference sequence). The CDR3 loop reads CASSPRDTGHGGNEQFF. The CDR3, as DNA: TGTGCCAGCAGTCCCCGGGACACCGGACACGGAGGCAATGAGCAGTTCTTC.

Concerning this clone itself: At one boundary the junction diverges from the germline segment, which might be a read error. The CDR3 sequence: CASSYEGQGAIF. The CDR3 bases are TGTGCCAGCAGTTACGAGGGACAGGGGGCCATTTTT. The V gene is TRBV6-6, the J gene TRBJ2-2; 12 bases line up with TRBD1. Germline V gene sequence: CDR1 MNHNY, CDR2 SVGAGI (reference sequence). CDR3 length equals 12 residues.

The CDR3 loop reads CASSEAAGTEAFF. The CDR3 DNA reads as TGTGCCAGCAGCGAGGCTGCAGGGACTGAAGCTTTCTTT. The chain is built from TRBV6-4 and TRBJ1-1, with D maybe TRBD1 (5 bases). The CDR3 sequence is 13 residues long. Trimming removed 6 bases at V and 5 bases at J, with 13 bases between. The germline gives CDR1 MRHNA, CDR2 SNTAGT.

For this clone: The same CDR3 is also encoded by other DNA sequences in this sample. The CDR3 DNA sequence: TGTGCCAGCAGCTTAGCCAGGGAACAAGAGACCCAGTACTTC. Translated: CASSLAREQETQYF. V usage is TRBV7-9 and J usage is TRBJ2-5; possibly TRBD1 for D (5 bases). The CDR3 is 14 amino acids. Per the germline V gene, CDR1 is SEHNR and CDR2 is FQNEAQ (reference sequence). Trimming removed 0 bases from V and 2 bases from J, with 7 bases in between.